These 10 T cell receptor beta chains were sequenced from one sample in a study of beta chain features in type 1 diabetes. Every bit of the isolated RNA underwent reverse transcription, so sequencing read expressed TCRB transcripts. Assay used: immunoSEQ multiplex PCR; TCRdb lists only in-frame clones, some missing. The data contain 330,000 or so clones, about 15% of them singletons. The sample taken for sequencing was central memory CD4+ T cells from blood. These receptors originate from a man under 40 in good health.

This clone came up a few times. The chain recombines TRBV7-8 with TRBJ1-2, with TRBD1 identical over 7 bases. Germline V gene sequence: CDR1 SGHVS, CDR2 FQNEAQ. The V segment lost 5 bases and the J segment 0 bases; nucleotides outside the gene matches: 18. The CDR3 spans 19 residues. The CDR3 DNA is TGTGCCAGCAGCCCCCTCGGAAGGGGGCGGAAATGGGCTAACTATGGCTACACCTTC. It yields the protein CASSPLGRGRKWANYGYTF.

This clone was found a few times. The chain employs TRBV6-1 and TRBJ1-6; D not certain. Trimming stripped 2 bases from V and 4 bases from J, with 9 bases between. The CDR3 contains 15 residues. Germline CDR1 and CDR2: MNHNS and SASEGT. CDR3 DNA: TGTGCCAGCAGTGAATCGGGTGGATATAATTCACCCCTCCACTTT. It is translated as CASSESGGYNSPLHF.

This chain links TRBV21-1 with TRBJ1-4; the table gives TRBD1 as D, unverified against the DNA. TRBV21-1 is shown as a pseudogene. The CDR3 is 14 residues long. The CDR3, as DNA: TGTGCCAGCAGCATCCAGGGGGCAATTGAAAAACTGTTTTTT. Its translation: CASSIQGAIEKLFF.

The CDR3 sequence: CASSSGGFELFF. Here the CDR3 DNA reads TGTGCCAGCAGCTCCGGCGGTTTTGAACTGTTTTTT. The chain uses TRBV7-2 and TRBJ1-4; D is ambiguous. The CDR3 length is 12 residues. Trimming left V 4 bases short and J 12 bases short, with 12 bases between. In germline, CDR1 is SGHTA, CDR2 FQGNSA.

The J gene is TRBJ2-7, the V gene TRBV5-4; D may be TRBD1 or TRBD2 (5 bases each). Looked up from germline, CDR1 is SGHNT and CDR2 is YYREEE (reference sequence). V dropped 4 bases and J dropped 4 bases, with 18 bases sitting between them. The CDR3 extends over 15 amino acids. CDR3 amino acids: CASSPPGQMVYEQYF. The CDR3 nucleotides read TGTGCCAGCAGCCCCCCGGGGCAGATGGTTTACGAGCAGTACTTC.

V and J are TRBV15 and TRBJ2-3, with TRBD2 identical over 9 bases. Losses at the gene ends were 3 bases for V and 0 bases for J; bases not matched to a gene: 4. Germline lookup yields CDR1 LNHNV and CDR2 YYDKDF (reference sequence). The CDR3 is 16 amino acids. CDR3 sequence: CATSRLAGISTDTQYF. In DNA form, the CDR3 reads TGTGCCACCAGCAGGCTAGCGGGGATTAGCACAGATACGCAGTATTTT.

This clone has a handful of counts. The chain couples TRBV7-3 to TRBJ2-3, with 9 bases fitting TRBD1. After removal of 3 bases from V and 3 bases from J, the junction contained 7 bases not matched to a gene. Germline assignment: CDR1 SGHTA and CDR2 FQGTGA. The CDR3 is made up of 16 amino acids. For the CDR3, the DNA is TGTGCCAGCAGCTTGACGACAGGGGGGAGAACAGATACGCAGTATTTT. Translating gives CASSLTTGGRTDTQYF.

This clone was seen a few times. The genes are TRBV5-6 and TRBJ1-2; D is possibly TRBD1 (5 bases). Germline values: CDR1 SGHDT, CDR2 YYEEEE. Trimming cost V 0 bases and J 8 bases, with 11 bases left between them. The CDR3 contains 13 residues. The CDR3 loop reads CASSLGRVEGYTF. In DNA form, the CDR3 reads TGTGCCAGCAGCTTGGGCAGGGTGGAGGGCTACACCTTC.

This clone was recorded at least ten times. An end of the junction does not agree with germline; a read error may underlie this. This chain connects TRBV6-1 to TRBJ2-1; TRBD2 aligns across 9 bases. CDR1 and CDR2 (germline): MNHNS, SASEGT. The CDR3 contains 15 residues. The chain's CDR3 is CASREAGGHYNEQFF. The CDR3 nucleotides read TGTGCCAGCAGGGAAGCGGGGGGACACTACAATGAGCAGTTCTTC.

The chain joins TRBV9 to TRBJ2-1; the D gene is possibly TRBD2 (6 bases). Deletions cut 3 bases from V and 3 bases from J, with 13 bases between. CDR3 length: 15 amino acids. CDR1 SGDLS and CDR2 YYNGEE come from the germline V gene. CDR3 nucleotide sequence: TGTGCCAGCAGCGCCGGCCGGGAGTTCTACAATGAGCAGTTCTTC. It yields the protein CASSAGREFYNEQFF.